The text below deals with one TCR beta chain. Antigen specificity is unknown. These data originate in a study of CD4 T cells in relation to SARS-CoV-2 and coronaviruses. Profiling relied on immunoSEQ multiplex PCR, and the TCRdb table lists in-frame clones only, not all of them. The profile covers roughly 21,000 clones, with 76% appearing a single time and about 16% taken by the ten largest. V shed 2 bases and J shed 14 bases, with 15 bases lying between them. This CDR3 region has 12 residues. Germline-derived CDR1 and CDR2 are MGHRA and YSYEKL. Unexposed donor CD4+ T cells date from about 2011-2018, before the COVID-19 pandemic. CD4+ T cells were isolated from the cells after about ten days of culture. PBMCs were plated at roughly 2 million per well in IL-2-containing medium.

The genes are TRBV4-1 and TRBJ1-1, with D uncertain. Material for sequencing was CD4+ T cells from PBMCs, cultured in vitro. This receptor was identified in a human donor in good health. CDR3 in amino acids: CASSQNRDFLFF. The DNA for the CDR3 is TGCGCCAGCAGCCAAAACCGGGATTTTCTCTTCTTT.